A single sample is the source of the 12 T cell receptor beta chains below, sequenced in a study of T cells expressing NK-cell markers. TCRdb reprocessed the 5' RACE reads; each CDR3 protein has one entry and no DNA is given. The sample data list a few hundred thousand distinct CDR3 sequences. Sequenced sample: blood T cells: a sorted CD56 or NKG2C T cell subset, CD4+ or CD8+ T cells, or bulk PBMC T cells (not recorded which). These TCRs come from a young man in good health.

The V gene is TRBV20-1, the J gene TRBJ2-7; the D gene TCRdb calls, TRBD2, cannot be checked with no DNA. The germline gives CDR1 DFQATT, CDR2 SNEGSKA (reference sequence). This CDR3 region has 17 residues. The CDR3 sequence is CSARDRRRGTTSYEQYF.

The V call is TRBV7-9, the J call TRBJ2-7. This CDR3 is built from 14 residues. From germline, CDR1 is SEHNR and CDR2 FQNEAQ (reference sequence). CDR3 amino acids: CASSFMQSSYEQYF.

The genes are TRBV12-3 or TRBV12-4 and TRBJ2-2; checking the TCRdb D call of TRBD2 is not possible without DNA. This CDR3 is 16 amino acids long. CDR3 residues: CASSRTSGLNTGELFF.

CDR3 sequence reads: CSARDQVYGTSEQFF. The chain carries TRBV20-1 and TRBJ2-1. The germline V gene has CDR1 DFQATT and CDR2 SNEGSKA (reference sequence). The CDR3 is made up of 15 amino acids.

The chain combines TRBV5-1 with TRBJ1-2; no DNA is available, so the TRBD1 call from TCRdb remains unchecked. From germline, CDR1 is SGHRS and CDR2 YFSETQ. The CDR3 sequence is 15 residues long. CDR3 region: CASSLASGVEYGYTF.

The genes are TRBV7-3 and TRBJ2-5; TCRdb picks TRBD2, but there is no DNA to check that call. The CDR3 contains 18 residues. Germline loops: CDR1 SGHTA, CDR2 FQGTGA. CDR3 residues: CASSSNGRALVGQETQYF.

The chain has TRBV12-3 or TRBV12-4 and TRBJ2-1; there is no DNA to check the TCRdb D call of TRBD2. This CDR3 spans 15 amino acids. The CDR3 loop is CASTRAGAVGNEQFF.

The chain combines TRBV18 with TRBJ2-7; TCRdb reports TRBD2, a call that lacks DNA to check it against. The CDR3 extends over 16 amino acids. The V gene's germline CDR1 is KGHSH and CDR2 LQKENI. CDR3 protein: CASSPPGLAGDYEQYF.

The chain recombines TRBV6-1 with TRBJ2-3; TCRdb selects TRBD1, and the lack of DNA leaves this call unchecked. Germline assignment: CDR1 MNHNS and CDR2 SASEGT. The CDR3 spans 15 residues. The CDR3 loop is CASGRTGGAVYTQYF.

V is TRBV29-1 and J is TRBJ2-5; absent DNA, TCRdb's TRBD2 call cannot be checked. The CDR3 covers 15 residues. CDR1 and CDR2 from the germline V gene are SQVTM and ANQGSEA. The CDR3 loop is CSVMGVRGAQETQYF.

V is TRBV20-1 and J is TRBJ1-4. The CDR3 consists of 13 residues. Per the germline V gene, CDR1 is DFQATT and CDR2 is SNEGSKA (reference sequence). The CDR3 here is CSAHRRAEEKLFF.

The chain employs TRBV9 and TRBJ2-3; TCRdb lists TRBD2, though no DNA is available to test this call. This CDR3 has 16 residues. The germline V gene encodes CDR1 SGDLS and CDR2 YYNGEE. CDR3 sequence reads: CASSSSGLAGGDTQYF.